Given below is one T cell receptor beta chain in context. The antigen it binds to is not known. The record has no base qualities; no much larger clone is one base away. The sample comes from a study of blood T cell repertoires in COVID-19 (dated by TCRdb to about 2020). Background for the entire study: The collaborator samples originated in the United States, Italy and Spain and spanned the acute and convalescent phases of COVID-19. The prospective study material was composed of cDNA or gDNA derived from T cells, B-cell-depleted T cells, or PBMCs. Subjects who had been exposed to COVID-19, were actively infected with it, or had recovered from it provided the deeply sampled blood TCRbeta repertoires that made up the dataset. A freely available public database, intended as a resource for researchers studying the immune response to SARS-CoV-2, is where the repertoires were released. Samples were obtained from the ongoing ImmuneRACE study (first 160 participants) and from some 1,300 subjects provided by 6 global collaborators. A de-identified subject ID, COVID-19 status, age in years and sex were almost always included in the sample metadata. Where available, HLA class I and class II types were taken from metadata supplied by the sample provider and were not determined by assay-based typing.

In the prospective study, participants were roughly 18 to 95 years old, resided in about two dozen geographic areas of the United States, and were enrolled through a virtual design. In the prospective study, participants were assigned to cohorts based on the clinical history participants reported in a screening survey and a study questionnaire. Exposed participants were defined as having been in contact with someone with a PCR-confirmed or clinician-diagnosed COVID-19 case within 2 weeks of study entry. Mobile phlebotomists in the prospective study collected whole blood, serum and a nasopharyngeal or oropharyngeal swab from every participant. Over a roughly two-month period, participants in the prospective study had the option of providing additional blood draws and questionnaires. Before DNA extraction, prospective study blood samples were shipped either frozen or at room temperature. Broader findings and caveats from the paper: The amount of clinical and demographic metadata varied by source and participant and was provided uncurated.

TCRbeta CDR3 regions were amplified from genomic DNA using the immunoSEQ Assay, a bias-controlled multiplex PCR. On the authors' methods: Within the assay, amplification of reference gene primers was used to estimate how many nucleated cells each sample contained. Sequence reads were collapsed and filtered to measure the absolute abundance of every unique TCRbeta CDR3 rearrangement. For each sample, productive Simpson clonality was calculated by taking the square root of Simpson's diversity index across productive rearrangements. Here the immuneACCESS table is served through TCRdb, limited to in-frame sequences with V and J called. Missing clones are a known gap in these copies; in checked studies unresolved V genes cover under half, and the rest lacks a known reason. V, J and clone size were drawn from that table, and D and trimming were deduced from the DNA. This sample comprises approximately 380,000 clones, roughly nine tenths of them detected only once. Over 0.7% of the sample lies in the top ten.

The germline V gene (reference sequence) gives CDR1 as LNHDA and CDR2 as SQIVND. The CDR3 measures 15 amino acids from cysteine to phenylalanine. Of all the DNA, just the CDR3 is kept, 45 bases in frame from base 1. Compared with germline, V lacks 3 bases and J lacks 5 bases; bases without a gene match: 8. The receptor was isolated from a woman aged 35 to 49 who had been exposed to COVID-19. The V and J genes are TRBV19 and TRBJ1-1; a stretch of 8 junction bases matches TRBD1. The sequencing sample was made of PBMCs or T cells enriched from blood (not recorded which). CDR3 sequence: CASSIRTGRDTEAFF. The DNA sequence follows: TGTGCCAGTAGTATTCGGACAGGGAGGGATACTGAAGCTTTCTTT.